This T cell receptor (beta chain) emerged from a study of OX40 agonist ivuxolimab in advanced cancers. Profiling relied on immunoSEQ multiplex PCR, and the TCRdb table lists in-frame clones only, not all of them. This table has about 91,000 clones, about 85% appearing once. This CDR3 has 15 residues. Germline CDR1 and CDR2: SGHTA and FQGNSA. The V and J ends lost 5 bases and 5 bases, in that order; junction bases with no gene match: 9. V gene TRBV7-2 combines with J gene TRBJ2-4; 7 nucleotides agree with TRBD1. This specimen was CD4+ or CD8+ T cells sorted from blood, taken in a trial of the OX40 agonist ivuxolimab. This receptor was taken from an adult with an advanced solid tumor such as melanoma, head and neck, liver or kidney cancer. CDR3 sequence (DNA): TGTGCCAGCAGCCGTTCCTCCGGGACAGAAAACATTCAGTACTTC. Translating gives CASSRSSGTENIQYF.